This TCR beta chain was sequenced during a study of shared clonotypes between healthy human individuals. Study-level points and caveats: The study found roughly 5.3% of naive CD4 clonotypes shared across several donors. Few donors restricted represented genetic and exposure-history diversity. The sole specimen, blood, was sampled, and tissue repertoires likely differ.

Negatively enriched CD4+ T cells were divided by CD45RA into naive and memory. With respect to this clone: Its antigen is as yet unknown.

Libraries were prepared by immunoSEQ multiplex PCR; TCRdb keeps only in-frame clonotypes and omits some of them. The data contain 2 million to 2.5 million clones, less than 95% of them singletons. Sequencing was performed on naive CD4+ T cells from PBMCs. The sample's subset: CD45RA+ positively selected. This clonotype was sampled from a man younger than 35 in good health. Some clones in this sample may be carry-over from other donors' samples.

As DNA, the CDR3 is TGTGCCAGCAGCTCCTGGGGGTTTATCCGGGACAGGGGGCTGGAGACCCAGTACTTC. It yields the protein CASSSWGFIRDRGLETQYF. The chain carries TRBV11-2 and TRBJ2-5; 12 bases match TRBD1. This CDR3 has 19 amino acids. The ends lost 4 bases at V and 5 bases at J; junction bases unmatched: 17. The germline V gene encodes CDR1 SGHAT and CDR2 FQNNGV.